The source of this TCR beta chain is a study of control samples from healthy donors and cancer patients. The table came from immunoSEQ multiplex PCR; TCRdb's copy has only in-frame clones and leaves some out. This sample yields 120,000 or so clones, of which around 87% are seen a single time; around 8.7% belongs to the top ten. Germline-derived CDR1 and CDR2 are SNHLY and FYNNEI. CDR3 length equals 15 residues. With 5 bases removed from V and 3 bases from J, the gap between germline ends came to 14 bases. The chain links TRBV2 to TRBJ2-1; D ambiguous. This TCR came from a man aged 40-50 years in good health. Specimen: blood. The DNA for the CDR3 is TGTGCCAGCAGTCCCAGGCGGCTCCTCTACAATGAGCAGTTCTTC. It is translated as CASSPRRLLYNEQFF.